The 16 T cell receptor beta chains below come from one sample, sequenced in a study of naive and memory T cell subsets. The study, taken as a whole, reports: Possibly reflecting memory cells re-expressing CD45RA, a few larger clonotypes occurred in naive repertoires, especially CD8.

Antigens of these TCRs are unknown. Both TRBC1 and TRBC2 were covered by a beta constant-region primer of two equimolar oligonucleotides. Ligated cDNA was amplified by four rounds of PCR with nested alpha and beta constant-region primers and SP2. TCRdb reprocessed the UMI-ligation and nested PCR reads via MiXCR and lists one record per CDR3 protein. The repertoire consists of fewer than 150,000 distinct CDR3 sequences, with approximately 21% occurring once and the leading ten covering approximately 0.63%. The sequenced material came from naive CD8+ T cells from blood. The receptors come from a human donor in good health.

In nucleotides, the CDR3 is TGCGCCAGCAGCCGAGATCTGAACACTGAAGCTTTCTTT. This codes for CASSRDLNTEAFF. The chain recombines TRBV4-1 with TRBJ1-1; D not resolved. The V and J ends lost 4 bases and 0 bases respectively, with 6 bases between them. Germline V CDR1 and CDR2: MGHRA, YSYEKL. The CDR3 is made up of 13 amino acids.

The genes are TRBV27 and TRBJ2-1; 10 bases map to TRBD2. Germline V lookup: CDR1 MNHEY, CDR2 SMNVEV (reference sequence). Trimming at V came to 0 bases and at J to 4 bases, leaving 9 bases not matched to a gene. This CDR3 has 18 residues. CDR3 protein: CASSLSERRTSGYNEQFF. Here the CDR3 DNA reads TGTGCCAGCAGTTTATCGGAAAGGAGGACTAGCGGTTACAATGAGCAGTTCTTC.

This clonotype was observed a few times. The V gene is TRBV5-6, the J gene TRBJ2-7; 9 bases match TRBD1. This CDR3 has 15 amino acids. Germline CDR1 is SGHDT and CDR2 is YYEEEE. The V and J ends lost 4 bases and 3 bases, in that order; junction bases with no gene match: 8. CDR3 DNA sequence: TGTGCCAGCAGCGCTCCGGGACAGGGTATCTACGAGCAGTACTTC. Its translation is CASSAPGQGIYEQYF. Full variable domain (missing parts from reference TRBV5-6 and TRBJ2-7): DAGVTQSPTHLIKTRGQQVTLRCSPKSGHDTVSWYQQALGQGPQFIFQYYEEEERQRGNFPDRFSGHQFPNYSSELNVNALLLGDSALYLCASSAPGQGIYEQYFGPGTRLTVT.

This clonotype came up a few times. The V gene is TRBV5-4, the J gene TRBJ1-2; 7 bases align to TRBD1. The CDR3 has 15 residues. With V trimmed by 2 bases and J by 3 bases, 7 bases remained unmatched. Germline values: CDR1 SGHNT, CDR2 YYREEE (reference sequence). The CDR3 here is CASSLLGTDYYGYTF. CDR3 DNA sequence: TGTGCCAGCAGCTTATTGGGGACAGACTACTATGGCTACACCTTC.

CDR3 coding DNA: TGTGCCAGCAGTTACTCGTCCCTGAGAGCCCAGCCCCAGCATTTT. It encodes CASSYSSLRAQPQHF. The gene calls are TRBV6-2 or TRBV6-3 and TRBJ1-5; the D is unclear. Per the germline V gene, CDR1 is MNHEY and CDR2 is SVGEGT. V lost 0 bases and J lost 7, with 13 bases in between. This CDR3 contains 15 residues.

The chain couples TRBV11-2 to TRBJ1-2, with 9 bases fitting TRBD1. The CDR3 length is 15 residues. V shed 4 bases, J shed 5 bases, and the junction held 8 bases outside the gene matches. Per germline, CDR1 SGHAT and CDR2 FQNNGV. The CDR3 DNA reads TGTGCCAGCAGCTATCCTCTACAGGGGGCGTATGGCTACACCTTC. It is translated as CASSYPLQGAYGYTF.

The chain links TRBV14 to TRBJ1-1; weak D call: TRBD1 (6 bases). The germline CDR1 and CDR2 sequences are SGHDN and FVKESK. V lost 5 bases and J lost 3, with 13 bases in between. The CDR3 sequence is 14 residues long. CDR3 loop: CASSSETGHTEAFF. CDR3 bases: TGTGCCAGCAGCTCTGAGACAGGCCACACTGAAGCTTTCTTT.

V gene TRBV29-1 combines with J gene TRBJ2-7; 7 nucleotides agree with TRBD1. The length of the CDR3 is 13 residues. Germline V CDR1 and CDR2: SQVTM, ANQGSEA. V was clipped by 2 bases and J by 2 bases; unmatched bases: 3. CDR3 nucleotide sequence: TGCAGCGTTGAAACAGGGGCGCCCTACGAGCAGTACTTC. Protein: CSVETGAPYEQYF.

This clonotype was observed a handful of times. This rearrangement joins TRBV6-1 to TRBJ2-7; D not resolved. Trimming stripped 5 bases from V and 9 bases from J, with 5 bases between. This CDR3 has 9 amino acids. Germline CDR1 MNHNS, CDR2 SASEGT. The CDR3 DNA is TGTGCCAGCAGTAAAGGGCAGTACTTC. Its translation: CASSKGQYF.

This clonotype occurred a few times. The chain couples TRBV6-1 to TRBJ2-7; the D is unclear. This CDR3 has 13 amino acids. Germline loops: CDR1 MNHNS, CDR2 SASEGT. The germline V and J ends were trimmed by 1 base and 2 bases, with 6 bases remaining between them. CDR3 sequence (DNA): TGTGCCAGCAGTGAAGGACGGACCTACGAGCAGTACTTC. Its protein product is CASSEGRTYEQYF.

The rearrangement joins TRBV29-1 to TRBJ2-7; 10 nucleotides align to TRBD1. J lost 6 bases, V lost 0 bases, and 8 bases had no gene match. Germline V gives CDR1 SQVTM, CDR2 ANQGSEA. This CDR3 spans 15 amino acids. The CDR3 here is CSVEDLGTGEFEQYF. The CDR3 bases are TGCAGCGTTGAAGATCTAGGGACAGGGGAGTTCGAGCAGTACTTC.

In its sample, this clonotype was seen a few times. This sequence joins TRBV29-1 and TRBJ2-7; 7 bases map to TRBD1. CDR1 and CDR2 from the germline V gene are SQVTM and ANQGSEA. Losses at the gene ends were 2 bases for V and 4 bases for J; bases not matched to a gene: 2. The CDR3 contains 12 residues. CDR3 sequence (DNA): TGCAGCGTTGAACAGGGGGAGTACGAGCAGTACTTC. Translation: CSVEQGEYEQYF.

A word on this clonotype: One end of the junction is discordant with germline, which a read error may explain. V is TRBV9 and J is TRBJ1-2; possible D gene TRBD1, 5 bases. The germline V gene has CDR1 SGDLS and CDR2 YYNGEE. CDR3 length: 14 amino acids. The DNA of the CDR3 is TGTGCCAGCAGCCTTTATGACAGTAACTATGACTACACCTTC. Amino acid sequence: CASSLYDSNYDYTF.

There are a few counts of this clonotype. This sequence joins TRBV6-5 and TRBJ1-1, with D tentatively TRBD1 (6 bases). CDR1 is MNHEY and CDR2 is SVGAGI in the germline V gene. Trimming shortened V by 0 bases and J by 0 bases, and 11 bases separated the two germline ends. The CDR3 totals 16 residues. The CDR3 nucleotides read TGTGCCAGCAGTTACTCCGCGGGGGCCGTGAACACTGAAGCTTTCTTT. The encoded protein is CASSYSAGAVNTEAFF.

This clonotype was counted only a few times. This sequence joins TRBV7-6 and TRBJ2-7; TRBD1 matches 7 bases. Trimming at V came to 8 bases and at J to 5 bases, leaving 12 bases not matched to a gene. The length of the CDR3 is 14 residues. In germline, CDR1 is SGHVS, CDR2 FNYEAQ. CDR3 protein: CASSVRQGANEQYF. CDR3 in DNA: TGTGCCAGCTCCGTAAGACAGGGCGCCAACGAGCAGTACTTC.

The rearrangement links TRBV7-9 to TRBJ1-5; 10 bases align to TRBD1. V lost 8 bases and J lost 6; bases outside the gene matches: 7. The germline gives CDR1 SEHNR, CDR2 FQNEAQ (reference sequence). The CDR3 loop spans 14 amino acids. CDR3 amino acids: CASQAWDRGQPQHF. CDR3 DNA: TGTGCCAGCCAGGCGTGGGACAGGGGTCAGCCCCAGCATTTT.